This T cell receptor beta chain was recorded in a study of blood T cells in healthy people across ages. A word on this clonotype: Its antigen is currently unknown.

Germline values: CDR1 MNHEY, CDR2 SVGEGT. The CDR3 has 14 residues. Trimming shortened V by 5 bases and J by 2 bases, and 10 bases separated the two germline ends. Notes on the study in general: Unsorted PBMCs prevented conclusive naive versus antigen-experienced comparison.

Aged roughly 6 to 95, donors were systemically healthy Caucasians from Russia. Together with a sample-barcoded 5' primer, a J-beta primer mix was included in a second PCR lasting about 7 to 12 cycles. Every sample produced at least 2.5 million CDR3-containing paired-end reads. One entry per CDR3 protein results from TCRdb running MiXCR on the 5' RACE reads. The data show about 970,000 distinct CDR3 sequences, just over 50% seen once. The chain combines TRBV6-2 or TRBV6-3 with TRBJ1-5, with a weak D call TRBD1 (5 bases). Sequenced: blood. This TCR derives from a woman in her sixties or seventies in good health. CDR3 region: CASSPTARNQPQHF. DNA for the CDR3: TGTGCCAGCAGTCCGACAGCCCGCAATCAGCCCCAGCATTTT.